One TCR beta chain is described in this entry. Its antigen is unknown. At one end the junction does not follow the germline gene, possibly because of a read error. The data originate from a study of identical twins. Points from the study as a whole: There was more out-of-frame TCR alpha sharing in monozygotic twins than models estimated.

CDR3 length equals 11 residues. Germline V gene data show CDR1 as DFQATT and CDR2 as SNEGSKA (reference sequence). There were only healthy Caucasians among the donors. TCRdb processed the 5' RACE reads anew with MiXCR; each CDR3 protein has one entry. The table lists roughly 500,000 distinct CDR3 sequences, roughly a fifth of them singletons. The same sample was also studied in work on T cells expressing NK-cell markers. This second report adds: Seven of the eight sequenced donors were classified as HCMV-seropositive, and one was classified as seronegative. Four donors' CD3+CD56-NKG2C+ cells were dominated by the same clonotypes.

The chain combines TRBV20-1 with TRBJ1-1, with D tentatively TRBD1 (5 bases). The source of this sequence is a woman in her late teens or twenties in good health. Sequenced sample: CD4+ T cells sorted from blood. The CDR3 spells CSARVGAGPLF. CDR3 coding DNA: TGCAGTGCTAGAGTTGGGGCAGGACCCCTGTTC.